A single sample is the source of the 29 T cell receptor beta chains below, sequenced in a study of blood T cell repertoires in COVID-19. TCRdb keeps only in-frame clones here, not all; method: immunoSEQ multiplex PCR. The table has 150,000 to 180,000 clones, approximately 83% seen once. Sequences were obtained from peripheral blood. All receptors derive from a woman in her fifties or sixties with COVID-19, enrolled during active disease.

For the CDR3, the DNA is TGTGCCAGCAGCGTAGGCCAGGGGGTCCTTAATTCACCCCTCCACTTT. It is translated as CASSVGQGVLNSPLHF. The chain combines TRBV9 with TRBJ1-6, with 7 bases lining up with TRBD1. The germline CDR1 and CDR2 sequences are SGDLS and YYNGEE. V lost 0 bases, J lost 6 bases, and 6 bases stayed unmatched. The CDR3 contains 16 residues.

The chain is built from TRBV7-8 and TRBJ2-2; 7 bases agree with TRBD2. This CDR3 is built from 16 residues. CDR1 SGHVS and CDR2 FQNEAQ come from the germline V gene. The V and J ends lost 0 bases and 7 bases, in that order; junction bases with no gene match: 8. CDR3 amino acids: CASSLARGGKVGELFF. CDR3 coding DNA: TGTGCCAGCAGCTTAGCAAGGGGAGGGAAGGTCGGGGAGCTGTTTTTT.

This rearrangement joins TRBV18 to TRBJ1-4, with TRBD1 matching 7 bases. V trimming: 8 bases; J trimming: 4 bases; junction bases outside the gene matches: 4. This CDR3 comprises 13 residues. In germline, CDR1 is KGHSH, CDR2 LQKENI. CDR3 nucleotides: TGTGCCAGCACACAGGGGCTTAATGAAAAACTGTTTTTT. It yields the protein CASTQGLNEKLFF.

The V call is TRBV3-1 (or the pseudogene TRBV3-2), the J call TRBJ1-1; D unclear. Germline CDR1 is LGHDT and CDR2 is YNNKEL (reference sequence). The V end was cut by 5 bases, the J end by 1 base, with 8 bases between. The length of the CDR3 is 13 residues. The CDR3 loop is CASSWRENTEAFF. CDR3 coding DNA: TGTGCCAGCAGCTGGAGGGAGAACACTGAAGCTTTCTTT.

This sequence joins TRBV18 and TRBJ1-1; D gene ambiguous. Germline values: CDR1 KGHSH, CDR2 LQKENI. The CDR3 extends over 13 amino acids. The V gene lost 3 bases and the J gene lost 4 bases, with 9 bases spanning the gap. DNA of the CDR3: TGTGCCAGCTCACCGACTCGGAGCACTGAAGCTTTCTTT. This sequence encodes CASSPTRSTEAFF.

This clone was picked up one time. The CDR3, as DNA: TGTGCCAGCTCCCGAGGTGGAACGGGCGGGAGTAGTTCCTACAATGAGCAGTTCTTC. It specifies CASSRGGTGGSSSYNEQFF. The chain has TRBV18 and TRBJ2-1; 7 nucleotides line up with TRBD2. This CDR3 region has 19 residues. CDR1 is KGHSH and CDR2 is LQKENI in the germline V gene. Unmatched junction bases numbered 18, after V lost 6 bases and J lost 1 base.

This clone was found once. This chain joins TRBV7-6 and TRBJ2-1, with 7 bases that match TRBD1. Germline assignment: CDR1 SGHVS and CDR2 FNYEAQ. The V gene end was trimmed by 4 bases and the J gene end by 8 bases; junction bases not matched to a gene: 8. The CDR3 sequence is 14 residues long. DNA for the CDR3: TGTGCCAGCAGCTATCCGACAGGGAACGATGAGCAGTTCTTC. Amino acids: CASSYPTGNDEQFF.

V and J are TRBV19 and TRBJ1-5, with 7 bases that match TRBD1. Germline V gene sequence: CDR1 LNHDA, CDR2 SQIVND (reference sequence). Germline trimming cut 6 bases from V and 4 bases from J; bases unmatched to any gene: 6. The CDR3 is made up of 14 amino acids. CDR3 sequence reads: CASRAETGNQPQHF. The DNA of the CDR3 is TGTGCCAGTAGAGCCGAGACAGGGAATCAGCCCCAGCATTTT.

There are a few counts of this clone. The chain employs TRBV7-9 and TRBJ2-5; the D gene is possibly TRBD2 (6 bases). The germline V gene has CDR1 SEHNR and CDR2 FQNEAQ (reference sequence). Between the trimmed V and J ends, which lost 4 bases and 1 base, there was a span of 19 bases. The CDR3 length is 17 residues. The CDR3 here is CASSSYPGTRGQETQYF. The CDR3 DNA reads TGTGCCAGCAGCTCGTACCCCGGGACTCGAGGCCAAGAGACCCAGTACTTC.

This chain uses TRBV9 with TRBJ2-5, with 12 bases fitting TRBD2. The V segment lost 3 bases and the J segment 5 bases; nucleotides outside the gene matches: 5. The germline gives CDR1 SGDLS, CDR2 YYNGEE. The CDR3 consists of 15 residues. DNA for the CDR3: TGTGCCAGCAGCGCCTCTAGCGGGAGGGTCGAGACCCAGTACTTC. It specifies CASSASSGRVETQYF.

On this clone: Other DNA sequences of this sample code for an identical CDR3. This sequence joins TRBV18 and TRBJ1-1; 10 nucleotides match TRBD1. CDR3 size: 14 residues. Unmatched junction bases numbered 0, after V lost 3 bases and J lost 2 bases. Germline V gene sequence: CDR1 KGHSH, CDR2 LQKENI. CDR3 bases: TGTGCCAGCTCACCGACAGGGGGCAACACTGAAGCTTTCTTT. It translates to CASSPTGGNTEAFF.

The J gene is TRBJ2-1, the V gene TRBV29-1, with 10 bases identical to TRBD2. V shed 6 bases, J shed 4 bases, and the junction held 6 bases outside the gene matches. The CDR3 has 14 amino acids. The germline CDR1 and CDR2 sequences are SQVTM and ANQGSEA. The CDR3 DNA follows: TGCAGCGTAGGACTAGCGGCATCGTACAATGAGCAGTTCTTC. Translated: CSVGLAASYNEQFF.

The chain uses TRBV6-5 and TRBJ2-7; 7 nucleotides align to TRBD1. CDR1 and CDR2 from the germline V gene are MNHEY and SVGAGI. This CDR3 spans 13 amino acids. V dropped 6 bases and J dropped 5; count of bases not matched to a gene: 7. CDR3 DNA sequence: TGTGCCAGCAGCGTGGGACAGCTGGACGAGCAGTACTTC. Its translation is CASSVGQLDEQYF.

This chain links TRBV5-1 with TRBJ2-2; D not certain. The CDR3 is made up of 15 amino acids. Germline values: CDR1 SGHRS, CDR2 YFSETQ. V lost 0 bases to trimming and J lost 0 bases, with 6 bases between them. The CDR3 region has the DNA TGCGCCAGCAGCTTGGATAGTCCGAACACCGGGGAGCTGTTTTTT. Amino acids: CASSLDSPNTGELFF.

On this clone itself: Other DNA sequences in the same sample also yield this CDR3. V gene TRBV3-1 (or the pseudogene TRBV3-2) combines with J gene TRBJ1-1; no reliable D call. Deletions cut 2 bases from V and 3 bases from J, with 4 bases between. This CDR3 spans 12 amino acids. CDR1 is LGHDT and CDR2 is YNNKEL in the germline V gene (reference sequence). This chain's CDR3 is CASSQSYTEAFF. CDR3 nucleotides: TGTGCCAGCAGCCAATCATACACTGAAGCTTTCTTT.

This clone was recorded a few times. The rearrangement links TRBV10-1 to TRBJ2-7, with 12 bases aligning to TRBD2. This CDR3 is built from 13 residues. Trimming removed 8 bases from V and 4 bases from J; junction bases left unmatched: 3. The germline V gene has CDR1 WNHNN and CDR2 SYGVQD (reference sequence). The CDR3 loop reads CASVGLAGYEQYF. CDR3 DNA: TGCGCCAGCGTAGGACTAGCGGGGTACGAGCAGTACTTC.

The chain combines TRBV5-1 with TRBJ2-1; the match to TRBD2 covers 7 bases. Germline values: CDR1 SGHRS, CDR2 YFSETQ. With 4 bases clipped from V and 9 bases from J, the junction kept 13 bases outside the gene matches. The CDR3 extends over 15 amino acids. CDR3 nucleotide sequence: TGCGCCAGCAGCACCAGGGAAGGCGGGAGAGGTGAGCAGTTCTTC. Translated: CASSTREGGRGEQFF.

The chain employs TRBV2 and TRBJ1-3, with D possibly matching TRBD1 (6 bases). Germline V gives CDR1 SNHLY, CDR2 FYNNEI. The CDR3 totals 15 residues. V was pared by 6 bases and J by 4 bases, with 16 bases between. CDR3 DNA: TGTGCCAGCAGGGGGGCGCGGGAGACGGGAAACACCATATATTTT. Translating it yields CASRGARETGNTIYF.

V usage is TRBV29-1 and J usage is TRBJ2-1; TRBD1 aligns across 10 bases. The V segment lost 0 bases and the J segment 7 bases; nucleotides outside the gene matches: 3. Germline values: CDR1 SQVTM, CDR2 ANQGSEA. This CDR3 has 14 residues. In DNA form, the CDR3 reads TGCAGCGTTGAAGACGGACAGGGGGGTAATGAGCAGTTCTTC. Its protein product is CSVEDGQGGNEQFF.

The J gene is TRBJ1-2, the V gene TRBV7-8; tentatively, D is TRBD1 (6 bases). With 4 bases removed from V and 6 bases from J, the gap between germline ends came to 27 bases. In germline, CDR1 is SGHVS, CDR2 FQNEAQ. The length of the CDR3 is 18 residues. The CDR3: CASSSTLRRREGGDGYTF. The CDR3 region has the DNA TGTGCCAGCAGCTCAACCCTCAGGCGCAGGGAAGGGGGTGATGGCTACACCTTC. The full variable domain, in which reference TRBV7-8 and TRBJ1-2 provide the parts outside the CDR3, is GAGVSQSPRYKVAKRGQDVALRCDPISGHVSLFWYQQALGQGPEFLTYFQNEAQLDKSGLPSDRFFAERPEGSVSTLKIQRTQQEDSAVYLCASSSTLRRREGGDGYTFGSGTRLTVV.

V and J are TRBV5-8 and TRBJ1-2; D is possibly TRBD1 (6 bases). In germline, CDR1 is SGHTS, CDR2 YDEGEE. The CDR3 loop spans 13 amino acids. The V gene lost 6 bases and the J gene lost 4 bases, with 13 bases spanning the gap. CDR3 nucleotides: TGTGCCAGCATCTCCGGACAGATCTATGGCTACACCTTC. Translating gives CASISGQIYGYTF.

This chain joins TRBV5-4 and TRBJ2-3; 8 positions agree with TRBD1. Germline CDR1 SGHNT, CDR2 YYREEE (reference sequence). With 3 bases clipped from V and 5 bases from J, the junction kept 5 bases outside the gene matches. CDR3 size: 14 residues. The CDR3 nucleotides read TGTGCCAGCAGCTCGGACAGGGTGGGAGATACGCAGTATTTT. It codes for CASSSDRVGDTQYF. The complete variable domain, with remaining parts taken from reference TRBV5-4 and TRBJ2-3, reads ETGVTQSPTHLIKTRGQQVTLRCSSQSGHNTVSWYQQALGQGPQFIFQYYREEENGRGNFPPRFSGLQFPNYSSELNVNALELDDSALYLCASSSDRVGDTQYFGPGTRLTVL.

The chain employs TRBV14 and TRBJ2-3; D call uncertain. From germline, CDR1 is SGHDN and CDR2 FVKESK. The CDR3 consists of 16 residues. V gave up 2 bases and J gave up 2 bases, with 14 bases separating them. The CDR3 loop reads CASSQIGGLFTDTQYF. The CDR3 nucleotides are TGTGCCAGCAGCCAAATTGGCGGTCTCTTCACAGATACGCAGTATTTT.

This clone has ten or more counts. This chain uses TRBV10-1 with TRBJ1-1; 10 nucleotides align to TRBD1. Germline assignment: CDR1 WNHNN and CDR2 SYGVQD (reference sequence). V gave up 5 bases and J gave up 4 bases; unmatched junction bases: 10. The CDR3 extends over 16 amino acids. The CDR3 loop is CASSYLRDRGPTEAFF. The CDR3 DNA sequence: TGCGCCAGCAGTTACCTCCGGGACAGGGGTCCCACTGAAGCTTTCTTT.

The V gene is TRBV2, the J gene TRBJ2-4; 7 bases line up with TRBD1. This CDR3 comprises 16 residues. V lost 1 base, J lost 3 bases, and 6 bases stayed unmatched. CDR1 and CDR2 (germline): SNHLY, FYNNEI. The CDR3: CASSEDRGQSKNIQYF. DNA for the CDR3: TGTGCCAGCAGTGAAGACCGGGGACAGAGCAAAAACATTCAGTACTTC.

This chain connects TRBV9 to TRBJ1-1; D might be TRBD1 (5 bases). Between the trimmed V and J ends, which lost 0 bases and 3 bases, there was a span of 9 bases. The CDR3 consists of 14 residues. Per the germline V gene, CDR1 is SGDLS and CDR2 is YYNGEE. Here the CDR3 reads CASSVAQGYTEAFF. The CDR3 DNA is TGTGCCAGCAGCGTAGCCCAGGGATACACTGAAGCTTTCTTT. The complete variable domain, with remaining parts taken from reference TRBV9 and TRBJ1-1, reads DSGVTQTPKHLITATGQRVTLRCSPRSGDLSVYWYQQSLDQGLQFLIQYYNGEERAKGNILERFSAQQFPDLHSELNLSSLELGDSALYFCASSVAQGYTEAFFGQGTRLTVV.

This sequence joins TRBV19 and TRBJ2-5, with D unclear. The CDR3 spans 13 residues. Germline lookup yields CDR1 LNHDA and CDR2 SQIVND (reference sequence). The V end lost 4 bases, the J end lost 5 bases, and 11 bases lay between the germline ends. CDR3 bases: TGTGCCAGTAGTACTAGTATAAGCGAGACCCAGTACTTC. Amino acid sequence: CASSTSISETQYF. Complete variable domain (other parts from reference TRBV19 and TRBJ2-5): DGGITQSPKYLFRKEGQNVTLSCEQNLNHDAMYWYRQDPGQGLRLIYYSQIVNDFQKGDIAEGYSVSREKKESFPLTVTSAQKNPTAFYLCASSTSISETQYFGPGTRLLVL.

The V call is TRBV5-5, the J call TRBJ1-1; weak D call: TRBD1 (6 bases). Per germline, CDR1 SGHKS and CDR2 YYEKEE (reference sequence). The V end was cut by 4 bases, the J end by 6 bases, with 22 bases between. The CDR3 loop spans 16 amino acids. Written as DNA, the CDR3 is TGTGCCAGCAGCAAGGACAGCTCTATAATAGGGGCTGAAGCTTTCTTT. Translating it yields CASSKDSSIIGAEAFF.

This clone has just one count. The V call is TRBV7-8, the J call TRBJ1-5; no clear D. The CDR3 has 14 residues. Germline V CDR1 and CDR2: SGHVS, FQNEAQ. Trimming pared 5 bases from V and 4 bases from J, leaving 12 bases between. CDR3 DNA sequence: TGTGCCAGCAGCCCAAGAACACAGAATCAGCCCCAGCATTTT. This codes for CASSPRTQNQPQHF.